Each of the 31 T cell receptor beta chains below was sequenced from the same sample in a study of blood T cell repertoires in COVID-19. TCRdb keeps only in-frame clones here, not all; method: immunoSEQ multiplex PCR. The sample has under 75,000 clones, 60% to 85% seen once. Sequenced sample: peripheral blood. These receptor sequences come from a woman older than 75 with acute or convalescent COVID-19.

DNA of the CDR3: TGTGCCAGCAGTTTATCGGCTAGCGGAACCTCCTACGAGCAGTACTTC. Residues: CASSLSASGTSYEQYF. This chain joins TRBV27 and TRBJ2-7, with TRBD2 identical over 7 bases. Per germline, CDR1 MNHEY and CDR2 SMNVEV (reference sequence). The J segment lost 0 bases and the V segment lost 0 bases, leaving 5 bases of the junction unmatched. The CDR3 totals 16 residues.

In its sample, this clone was seen once. This rearrangement joins TRBV25-1 to TRBJ1-1, with D possibly matching TRBD1 (5 bases). Germline lookup yields CDR1 MGHDK and CDR2 SYGVNS. Trimming removed 7 bases at V and 10 bases at J, with 13 bases between. CDR3 length: 11 residues. CDR3 nucleotide sequence: TGTGCCAGCAAACGGGGGGTCGGAGCTTTCTTT. This gives the protein CASKRGVGAFF.

The V call is TRBV7-8, the J call TRBJ2-2, with 12 bases aligning to TRBD2. V was pared by 7 bases and J by 7 bases, with 7 bases of the junction left unmatched. The germline CDR1 and CDR2 sequences are SGHVS and FQNEAQ. This CDR3 comprises 15 residues. CDR3 sequence reads: CASNLAGGPGGELFF. The CDR3 DNA is TGTGCCAGCAACCTAGCGGGAGGGCCTGGCGGGGAGCTGTTTTTT.

The V and J genes are TRBV5-1 and TRBJ2-3; 10 bases map to TRBD2. J was trimmed by 3 bases and V by 0 bases; bases with no gene match: 4. The CDR3 totals 16 residues. CDR1 SGHRS and CDR2 YFSETQ come from the germline V gene. CDR3 nucleotide sequence: TGCGCCAGCAGCTTGGCTCCGACTAGCGGGACAGATACGCAGTATTTT. Translation: CASSLAPTSGTDTQYF.

Concerning this clone itself: The same CDR3 also results from other DNA sequences found in this sample. V gene TRBV5-1 combines with J gene TRBJ1-1; D is ambiguous. Trimming removed 0 bases at V and 4 bases at J, with 10 bases between. The CDR3 extends over 14 amino acids. Germline lookup yields CDR1 SGHRS and CDR2 YFSETQ. The CDR3 loop is CASSLDAGGTEAFF. The CDR3 region has the DNA TGCGCCAGCAGCTTGGACGCGGGAGGCACTGAAGCTTTCTTT.

CDR3 coding DNA: TGTGCCAGTAGGGACCATAGGACAGCCTCTAATGAAAAACTGTTTTTT. Residues: CASRDHRTASNEKLFF. The chain has TRBV19 and TRBJ1-4, with D perhaps TRBD1 (6 bases). The V gene lost 6 bases and the J gene lost 3 bases, with 17 bases spanning the gap. The CDR3 runs 16 residues. CDR1 and CDR2 (germline): LNHDA, SQIVND (reference sequence).

The genes are TRBV7-3 and TRBJ2-1; D not resolved. Germline loops: CDR1 SGHTA, CDR2 FQGTGA. The CDR3 loop spans 13 amino acids. The ends were cut back, 1 base at V and 5 bases at J, with 6 bases in the middle. The CDR3 spells CASSLKNNNEQFF. CDR3 DNA sequence: TGTGCCAGCAGCTTAAAAAACAACAATGAGCAGTTCTTC.

The chain employs TRBV20-1 and TRBJ2-1; D may be TRBD1 (5 bases). The CDR3 has 11 amino acids. Germline lookup yields CDR1 DFQATT and CDR2 SNEGSKA (reference sequence). Deletions cut 5 bases from V and 6 bases from J, with 8 bases between. The DNA of the CDR3 is TGCAGTGCTGATAGGGGCAATGAGCAGTTCTTC. As protein: CSADRGNEQFF.

The chain carries TRBV3-1 (or the pseudogene TRBV3-2) and TRBJ1-3; D ambiguous. The CDR3 spans 15 residues. Trimming took off 4 bases at V and 0 bases at J, with 10 bases between the two ends. CDR1 LGHDT and CDR2 YNNKEL come from the germline V gene (reference sequence). CDR3 residues: CASSRTATSGNTIYF. Here the CDR3 DNA reads TGTGCCAGCAGCCGCACAGCTACCTCTGGAAACACCATATATTTT.

This clone was found many times. The chain links TRBV1 to TRBJ1-6. TRBV1 is classified as a pseudogene. The CDR3 is 16 residues long. The DNA of the CDR3 is TGCACCAGCAGCCAAGATCTTCCACGGGGTTATTCACCCCTCCACTTT. Translating it yields CTSSQDLPRGYSPLHF.

The chain recombines TRBV28 with TRBJ2-3, with 8 bases aligning to TRBD2. Trimming at V came to 7 bases and at J to 2 bases, leaving 17 bases not matched to a gene. Germline V gene lookup returns CDR1 MDHEN and CDR2 SYDVKM. The CDR3 contains 18 residues. This CDR3 is CASIGGVGSPKDTDTQYF. As DNA, the CDR3 is TGTGCCAGCATCGGGGGGGTAGGTAGCCCTAAAGACACAGATACGCAGTATTTT.

The rearrangement joins TRBV11-2 to TRBJ2-7; D perhaps matches TRBD1 (5 bases). Per germline, CDR1 SGHAT and CDR2 FQNNGV. Trimming cost V 1 base and J 3 bases, with 10 bases left between them. The CDR3 has 14 residues. In DNA, the CDR3 is TGTGCCAGCAGCTTAGGGTTCCAGGGCTACGAGCAGTACTTC. Encoded protein: CASSLGFQGYEQYF.

In its sample, this clone was seen a few times. The V call is TRBV2, the J call TRBJ2-1; 8 nucleotides match TRBD2. J was trimmed by 4 bases and V by 1 base; bases with no gene match: 3. The CDR3 contains 15 residues. Germline V gives CDR1 SNHLY, CDR2 FYNNEI. CDR3 coding DNA: TGTGCCAGCAGTGAAGGGTTAGCGGGGTACAATGAGCAGTTCTTC. This sequence encodes CASSEGLAGYNEQFF.

The rearrangement links TRBV6-5 to TRBJ1-4; the match to TRBD1 covers 8 bases. Germline lookup yields CDR1 MNHEY and CDR2 SVGAGI. Trimming removed 4 bases from V and 8 bases from J; junction bases left unmatched: 6. This CDR3 has 14 amino acids. The CDR3 sequence is CASSLTGEREKLFF. In DNA form, the CDR3 reads TGTGCCAGCAGTTTGACAGGGGAGCGGGAAAAACTGTTTTTT.

This clone was recorded a few times. V gene TRBV28 combines with J gene TRBJ2-3; a possible D gene is TRBD2 (5 bases). The CDR3 has 15 amino acids. CDR1 MDHEN and CDR2 SYDVKM come from the germline V gene. Trimming removed 5 bases from V and 2 bases from J, with 14 bases in between. CDR3 amino acids: CASSGRGPNTDTQYF. The CDR3 DNA is TGTGCCAGCAGTGGAAGAGGGCCTAACACAGATACGCAGTATTTT.

V usage is TRBV28 and J usage is TRBJ2-7; 12 nucleotides line up with TRBD2. The V segment lost 2 bases and the J segment 7 bases; nucleotides outside the gene matches: 3. Germline loops: CDR1 MDHEN, CDR2 SYDVKM. This CDR3 has 14 amino acids. The chain's CDR3 is CASSLLAGGKEQYF. CDR3 in DNA: TGTGCCAGCAGTTTACTAGCGGGAGGGAAAGAGCAGTACTTC. Full variable domain (missing parts from reference TRBV28 and TRBJ2-7): DVKVTQSSRYLVKRTGEKVFLECVQDMDHENMFWYRQDPGLGLRLIYFSYDVKMKEKGDIPEGYSVSREKKERFSLILESASTNQTSMYLCASSLLAGGKEQYFGPGTRLTVT.

The genes are TRBV2 and TRBJ1-1; maybe TRBD1 (6 bases). V gave up 11 bases and J gave up 2 bases, with 18 bases separating them. Germline values: CDR1 SNHLY, CDR2 FYNNEI. CDR3 length: 14 residues. The CDR3 reads CALTTGPLNTEAFF. CDR3 sequence (DNA): TGTGCCTTAACAACAGGGCCCTTAAACACTGAAGCTTTCTTT.

V gene TRBV11-3 combines with J gene TRBJ2-5; 11 positions agree with TRBD1. J was trimmed by 2 bases and V by 5 bases; bases with no gene match: 7. CDR1 is SGHNT and CDR2 is YENEEA in the germline V gene. The CDR3 extends over 16 amino acids. The chain's CDR3 is CASSQGGTGGQETQYF. The CDR3 DNA reads as TGTGCCAGCAGCCAAGGGGGGACAGGGGGGCAAGAGACCCAGTACTTC.

The chain links TRBV6-5 to TRBJ2-4; D ambiguous. The CDR3 is 15 residues long. Between the trimmed V and J ends, which lost 6 bases and 1 base, there was a span of 13 bases. Per the germline V gene, CDR1 is MNHEY and CDR2 is SVGAGI. The CDR3 spells CASRPGLVAKNIQYF. The DNA for the CDR3 is TGTGCCAGCAGACCCGGTTTAGTGGCCAAAAACATTCAGTACTTC.

V and J are TRBV4-1 and TRBJ2-7; 12 nucleotides line up with TRBD2. Germline V gene sequence: CDR1 MGHRA, CDR2 YSYEKL. This CDR3 has 19 residues. The ends lost 3 bases at V and 3 bases at J; junction bases unmatched: 15. The CDR3 sequence: CASSQPLGLAGSSRYEQYF. In DNA form, the CDR3 reads TGCGCCAGCAGCCAGCCCCTCGGACTAGCGGGATCCTCCCGCTACGAGCAGTACTTC.

The gene calls are TRBV11-1 and TRBJ1-1; TRBD1 might be the D (5 bases). Germline loops: CDR1 SGHAT, CDR2 FQDESV (reference sequence). V was cut by 5 bases and J by 5 bases, with 9 bases left in between. CDR3 length equals 12 residues. CDR3 coding DNA: TGTGCCAGCAGCGCGGAGGGGACTGAAGCTTTCTTT. Translating it yields CASSAEGTEAFF. Together with reference TRBV11-1 and TRBJ1-1, the CDR3 gives the full variable domain: EAEVAQSPRYKITEKSQAVAFWCDPISGHATLYWYRQILGQGPELLVQFQDESVVDDSQLPKDRFSAERLKGVDSTLKIQPAELGDSAMYLCASSAEGTEAFFGQGTRLTVV.

This sequence joins TRBV11-3 and TRBJ2-1; TRBD2 matches at 14 bases. V lost 4 bases, J lost 8 bases, and 10 bases stayed unmatched. CDR1 SGHNT and CDR2 YENEEA come from the germline V gene. The CDR3 is 17 amino acids. The CDR3 nucleotides are TGTGCCAGCAGCTCGAGACTAGCGGGAGGGCAAACACATGAGCAGTTCTTC. This sequence encodes CASSSRLAGGQTHEQFF.

This clone was counted a single time. The chain couples TRBV28 to TRBJ1-1, with TRBD1 as a possible D gene (5 bases). In germline, CDR1 is MDHEN, CDR2 SYDVKM. The CDR3 contains 14 residues. V gave up 3 bases and J gave up 4 bases, with 12 bases separating them. This CDR3 reads CASSLGGSVTEAFF. As DNA, the CDR3 is TGTGCCAGCAGTTTGGGGGGGTCGGTCACTGAAGCTTTCTTT.

The CDR3 bases are TGTGCCAGCAGTCCCTGGATTTCAGGGACAGGGGCCGGAAAACTGTTTTTT. As protein: CASSPWISGTGAGKLFF. The rearrangement joins TRBV28 to TRBJ1-4; the match to TRBD1 covers 10 bases. Germline assignment: CDR1 MDHEN and CDR2 SYDVKM. CDR3 length: 17 residues. Trimming cost V 5 bases and J 10 bases; bases outside gene matches: 16.

In this sample, this clone is hyperexpanded. The identical CDR3 is also encoded by other nucleotide sequences in the sample. The V gene is TRBV28, the J gene TRBJ2-2; a possible D gene is TRBD1 (6 bases). V lost 6 bases to trimming and J lost 5 bases, with 10 bases between them. This CDR3 has 13 residues. The germline CDR1 and CDR2 sequences are MDHEN and SYDVKM. CDR3 sequence reads: CASSFRGTGELFF. CDR3 DNA sequence: TGTGCCAGCAGCTTCAGGGGAACCGGGGAGCTGTTTTTT. Supplemented by reference TRBV28 and TRBJ2-2, the full variable domain reads DVKVTQSSRYLVKRTGEKVFLECVQDMDHENMFWYRQDPGLGLRLIYFSYDVKMKEKGDIPEGYSVSREKKERFSLILESASTNQTSMYLCASSFRGTGELFFGEGSRLTVL.

The chain has TRBV19 and TRBJ1-1; the match to TRBD1 covers 8 bases. This CDR3 has 15 amino acids. J lost 3 bases, V lost 10 bases, and 13 bases had no gene match. The germline V gene encodes CDR1 LNHDA and CDR2 SQIVND (reference sequence). The CDR3 here is CATKRQGPSDTEAFF. The DNA for the CDR3 is TGTGCCACGAAACGACAGGGGCCTTCGGACACTGAAGCTTTCTTT.

The sample holds one count of this clone. The chain combines TRBV5-1 with TRBJ1-1, with D perhaps matching TRBD1 (5 bases). V was clipped by 2 bases and J by 1 base, with 9 bases between them. Germline V gives CDR1 SGHRS, CDR2 YFSETQ. The CDR3 sequence is 14 residues long. CDR3 sequence: CASSLIGANTEAFF. The DNA for the CDR3 is TGCGCCAGCAGCTTAATAGGGGCGAACACTGAAGCTTTCTTT.

This chain uses TRBV28 with TRBJ1-2, with 8 positions matching TRBD1. The V segment lost 5 bases and the J segment 4 bases; nucleotides outside the gene matches: 6. This CDR3 contains 14 residues. Germline V lookup: CDR1 MDHEN, CDR2 SYDVKM. The CDR3 DNA reads as TGTGCCAGCAGTCCTAGGGACAGGCCCTATGGCTACACCTTC. Translation: CASSPRDRPYGYTF.

This chain uses TRBV7-8 with TRBJ2-1; 15 bases are a match to TRBD2. V trimming: 4 bases; J trimming: 5 bases; junction bases outside the gene matches: 12. This CDR3 comprises 19 residues. Germline lookup yields CDR1 SGHVS and CDR2 FQNEAQ. DNA of the CDR3: TGTGCCAGCAGCTCATACTCCGGGACTAGCGGGGGGAATAACAATGAGCAGTTCTTC. It encodes CASSSYSGTSGGNNNEQFF.

This chain uses TRBV19 with TRBJ2-1; 8 nucleotides line up with TRBD2. Germline V gene lookup returns CDR1 LNHDA and CDR2 SQIVND (reference sequence). The V and J ends lost 4 bases and 7 bases, in that order; junction bases with no gene match: 3. There are 13 residues in the CDR3. In nucleotides, the CDR3 is TGTGCCAGTAGTAAACTAGCGGAGAATGAGCAGTTCTTC. Translated, it gives CASSKLAENEQFF.

The chain uses TRBV18 and TRBJ2-1; tentatively, D is TRBD2 (6 bases). The CDR3 has 15 amino acids. Germline V gene lookup returns CDR1 KGHSH and CDR2 LQKENI. V lost 5 bases and J 6 bases, leaving 17 bases between the germline ends. The CDR3: CASSVGGENSNEQFF. The CDR3 nucleotides are TGTGCCAGCTCAGTGGGGGGAGAAAATAGCAATGAGCAGTTCTTC.